The rows below give T cell receptor beta chains drawn from one sample of a study of OX40 agonist ivuxolimab in advanced cancers. Here immunoSEQ multiplex PCR was the method, and the copy in TCRdb shows in-frame clones only, minus some. Among tens of thousands of clones, about three quarters were seen once, and the ten largest hold 11% to 15%. The material was CD4+ or CD8+ T cells sorted from blood, obtained in a trial of the OX40 agonist ivuxolimab. The receptors were gathered from an adult with an advanced solid tumor such as melanoma, head and neck, liver or kidney cancer. Each CDR3 is given with its conserved first and last residue. The D gene is left open where the match is weak. Not all rows give a size; the values are once, few, many and, for expanded clones, a class.

CASSFGTGRYEQYF	TGTGCCAGCAGCTTCGGGACAGGGCGGTACGAGCAGTACTTC	.	TRBJ2-7	TRBD1	TRBV11-2
CASSPEDGGGFGYTF	TGTGCCAGTAGTCCGGAGGACGGAGGGGGTTTTGGCTACACCTTC	few	TRBJ1-2	.	TRBV19
CASSRRRGTKNIQYF	TGTGCCAGCAGCCGTCGGAGGGGAACCAAAAACATTCAGTACTTC	.	TRBJ2-4	.	TRBV13
CAWSRRGYEQYF	TGTGCCTGGAGCAGGAGGGGATACGAGCAGTACTTC	.	TRBJ2-7	.	TRBV30
CASTGTGGNNEQFF	TGTGCCAGCACAGGGACAGGGGGCAACAATGAGCAGTTCTTC	.	TRBJ2-1	TRBD1	TRBV2
CASSLSGILYEQYF	TGTGCCAGCAGCTTATCTGGCATCCTCTACGAGCAGTACTTC	.	TRBJ2-7	.	TRBV7-9
CASSDSYEQYF	TGTGCCAGCAGCGACAGCTACGAGCAGTACTTC	.	TRBJ2-7	.	TRBV6-1
CASSLGPRQASQSSGNTIYF	TGTGCCAGCAGCTTAGGACCGCGACAGGCCTCTCAGAGCTCTGGAAACACCATATATTTT	.	TRBJ1-3	.	TRBV7-6
CASSYSTGTTDNEQFF	TGTGCCAGCAGTTACTCGACAGGGACGACCGACAATGAGCAGTTCTTC	once	TRBJ2-1	TRBD1	TRBV6-5
CASSLITEGEQFF	TGTGCCAGCAGCTTGATAACGGAGGGTGAGCAGTTCTTC	.	TRBJ2-1	.	TRBV5-4
CASSQIGGTTDTQYF	TGTGCCAGCAGCCAGATCGGGGGGACCACAGATACGCAGTATTTT	once	TRBJ2-3	TRBD2	TRBV4-2
CASSQDSAGNFHSGANVLTF	TGCGCCAGCAGCCAAGATTCGGCAGGGAACTTCCACTCTGGGGCCAACGTCCTGACTTTC	.	TRBJ2-6	.	TRBV4-3
CASSQDQGSNQPQHF	TGTGCCAGCAGCCAAGATCAGGGAAGCAATCAGCCCCAGCATTTT	.	TRBJ1-5	.	TRBV4-2
CASSGLRGGYGYTF	TGTGCCAGCAGCGGATTGAGAGGAGGCTATGGCTACACCTTC	.	TRBJ1-2	.	TRBV25-1
CASSLAPGAEQFF	TGTGCCAGCAGTTTAGCCCCAGGGGCTGAGCAGTTCTTC	.	TRBJ2-1	.	TRBV27
CASSSPGLAGGPVNEQFF	TGTGCCAGCAGCTCCCCCGGACTAGCGGGGGGGCCGGTAAATGAGCAGTTCTTC	once	TRBJ2-1	TRBD2	TRBV7-9
CASSYGTGGNEQYF	TGTGCCAGCAGTTACGGGACAGGGGGCAACGAGCAGTACTTC	medium-sized	TRBJ2-7	TRBD1	TRBV6-5
CASSQIYGPDTGELFF	TGTGCCAGCAGCCAAATATACGGCCCCGACACCGGGGAGCTGTTTTTT	.	TRBJ2-2	.	TRBV4-2
CASSLSVAGRSPADTQYF	TGTGCCAGCAGTTTATCGGTAGCGGGCCGATCACCGGCAGATACGCAGTATTTT	.	TRBJ2-3	TRBD2	TRBV27
CASSLGPLRVNTEAFF	TGTGCCAGCAGCTTGGGCCCCCTCAGGGTGAACACTGAAGCTTTCTTT	few	TRBJ1-1	.	TRBV5-4
CASSVGTTGDSGNTIYF	TGTGCCAGCAGTGTAGGGACCACGGGGGATTCTGGAAACACCATATATTTT	.	TRBJ1-3	.	TRBV2
CASSVGETSGGEQFF	TGTGCCAGCAGCGTAGGGGAGACTAGCGGGGGTGAGCAGTTCTTC	.	TRBJ2-1	TRBD2	TRBV9
CASSVVETEQFF	TGTGCCAGCAGCGTAGTGGAGACTGAGCAGTTCTTC	once	TRBJ2-1	.	TRBV9
CASSIGTGWNEQFF	TGTGCCAGTAGTATCGGTACAGGCTGGAATGAGCAGTTCTTC	few	TRBJ2-1	.	TRBV19
CASSDSQSGDGANVLTF	TGTGCCAGCAGTGACTCCCAGAGTGGGGACGGGGCCAACGTCCTGACTTTC	.	TRBJ2-6	.	TRBV6-4
CASSPGTGGYNEQFF	TGTGCCAGCAGTCCCGGGACAGGGGGTTACAATGAGCAGTTCTTC	.	TRBJ2-1	TRBD1	TRBV6-5
CATLPGRPYNSPLHF	TGTGCCACCCTCCCCGGCAGGCCCTATAATTCACCCCTCCACTTT	.	TRBJ1-6	.	TRBV28
CASSLGARTGASAQYF	TGTGCCAGCAGCTTAGGGGCCCGGACAGGGGCGTCGGCCCAGTACTTC	.	TRBJ2-5	TRBD1	TRBV11-2
CASSLVSPENTGELFF	TGTGCCAGCAGCTTAGTAAGCCCCGAGAACACCGGGGAGCTGTTTTTT	.	TRBJ2-2	.	TRBV7-6
CASSLEVLPSYEQYF	TGTGCCAGCAGCTTGGAGGTTTTACCCTCCTACGAGCAGTACTTC	few	TRBJ2-7	.	TRBV5-6
CASTDLGQRGHEQYF	TGTGCCAGCACCGACCTAGGACAGCGGGGCCACGAGCAGTACTTC	medium-sized	TRBJ2-7	.	TRBV5-6
CASTGDRPEAFF	TGTGCCAGCACGGGGGACAGACCTGAAGCTTTCTTT	.	TRBJ1-1	TRBD1	TRBV6-6
CASSKAGTANSPLHF	TGTGCCAGCAGCAAAGCCGGGACTGCCAATTCACCCCTCCACTTT	.	TRBJ1-6	.	TRBV5-4
CASSAIRGKANEKLFF	TGTGCCAGCAGCGCCATACGAGGGAAGGCTAATGAAAAACTGTTTTTT	once	TRBJ1-4	.	TRBV7-9
CASSRTSGSTYNEQFF	TGTGCCAGCAGTCGGACTAGCGGGTCAACCTACAATGAGCAGTTCTTC	.	TRBJ2-1	TRBD2	TRBV7-7
CASSYSGQGDSPLHF	TGTGCCAGCAGTTACTCGGGACAGGGGGATTCACCCCTCCACTTT	.	TRBJ1-6	TRBD1	TRBV6-5
CASSLQLGPLGRPDTQYF	TGTGCCAGCAGCTTACAGCTAGGGCCGCTGGGGCGGCCAGATACGCAGTATTTT	.	TRBJ2-3	.	TRBV5-4
CASSLSRVSGYTF	TGTGCCAGCAGTTTATCAAGGGTCTCCGGCTACACCTTC	medium-sized	TRBJ1-2	.	TRBV27
CASSHGTGVLNEQFF	TGCGCCAGCAGCCACGGGACAGGGGTTCTTAATGAGCAGTTCTTC	.	TRBJ2-1	TRBD1	TRBV4-3
CASSQVSGINEQFF	TGCGCCAGCAGCCAAGTATCGGGGATCAATGAGCAGTTCTTC	.	TRBJ2-1	.	TRBV4-3
CASSPAGGQETQYF	TGTGCCAGCAGCCCCGCGGGGGGGCAAGAGACCCAGTACTTC	.	TRBJ2-5	TRBD2	TRBV7-9
CASSMGQGSPYGYTF	TGTGCCAGTAGTATGGGACAGGGAAGCCCCTATGGCTACACCTTC	.	TRBJ1-2	TRBD1	TRBV19
CASDSRLNYGYTF	TGTGCCTCGGACAGCCGACTCAACTATGGCTACACCTTC	.	TRBJ1-2	.	TRBV30